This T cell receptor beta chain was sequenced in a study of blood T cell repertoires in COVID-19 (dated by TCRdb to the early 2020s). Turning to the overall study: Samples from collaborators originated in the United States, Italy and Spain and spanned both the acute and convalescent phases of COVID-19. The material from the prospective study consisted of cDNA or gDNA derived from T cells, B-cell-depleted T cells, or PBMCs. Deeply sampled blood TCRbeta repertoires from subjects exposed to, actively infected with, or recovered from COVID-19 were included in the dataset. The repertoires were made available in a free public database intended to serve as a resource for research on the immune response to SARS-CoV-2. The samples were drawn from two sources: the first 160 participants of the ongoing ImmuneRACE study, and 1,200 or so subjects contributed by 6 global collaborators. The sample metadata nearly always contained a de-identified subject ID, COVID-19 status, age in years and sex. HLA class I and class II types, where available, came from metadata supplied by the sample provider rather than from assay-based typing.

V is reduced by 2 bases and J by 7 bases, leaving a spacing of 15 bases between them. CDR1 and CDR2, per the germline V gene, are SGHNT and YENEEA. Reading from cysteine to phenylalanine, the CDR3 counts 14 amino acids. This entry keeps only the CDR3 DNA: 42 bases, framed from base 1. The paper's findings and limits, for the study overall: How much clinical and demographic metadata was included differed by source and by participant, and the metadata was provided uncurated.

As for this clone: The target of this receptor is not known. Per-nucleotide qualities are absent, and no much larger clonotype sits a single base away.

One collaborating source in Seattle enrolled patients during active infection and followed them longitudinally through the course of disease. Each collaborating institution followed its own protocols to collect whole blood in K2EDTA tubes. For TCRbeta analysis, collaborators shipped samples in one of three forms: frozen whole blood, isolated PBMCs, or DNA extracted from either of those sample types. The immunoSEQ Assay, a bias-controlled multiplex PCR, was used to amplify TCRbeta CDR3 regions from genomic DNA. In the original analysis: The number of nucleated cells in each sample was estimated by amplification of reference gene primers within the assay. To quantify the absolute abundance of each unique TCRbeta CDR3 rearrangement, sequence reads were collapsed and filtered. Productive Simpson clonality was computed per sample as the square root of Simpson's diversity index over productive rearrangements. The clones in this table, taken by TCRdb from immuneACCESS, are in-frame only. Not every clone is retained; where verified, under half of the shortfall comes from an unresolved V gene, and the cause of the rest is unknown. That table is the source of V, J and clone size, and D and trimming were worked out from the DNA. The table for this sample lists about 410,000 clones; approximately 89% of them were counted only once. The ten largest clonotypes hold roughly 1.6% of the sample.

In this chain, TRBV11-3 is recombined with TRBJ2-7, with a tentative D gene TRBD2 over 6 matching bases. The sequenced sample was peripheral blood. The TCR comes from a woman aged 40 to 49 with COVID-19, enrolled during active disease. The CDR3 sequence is CASSLQDYRLEQYF. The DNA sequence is TGTGCCAGCAGCTTACAGGACTACAGGTTGGAGCAGTACTTC.